This TCR beta chain was sequenced during a study of T cell responses to AZD1222 COVID-19 vaccine. The V end lost 4 bases, the J end lost 4 bases, and 11 bases lay between the germline ends. The germline V gene encodes CDR1 MDHEN and CDR2 SYDVKM. This CDR3 has 14 residues. TCRdb's table, derived via immunoSEQ multiplex PCR, lists solely in-frame clones and lacks some. The sample contains about 140,000 clones, 75% to 95% of which appear only once. This specimen consisted of peripheral blood, obtained on day 0 of AZD1222 vaccination. J is TRBJ2-1 and V is TRBV28, with a possible D match to TRBD2 (5 bases). This clonotype was obtained from an adult in good health. The CDR3 region is CASSSLGVYNEQFF. The CDR3 region has the DNA TGTGCCAGCAGTTCCCTCGGGGTATACAATGAGCAGTTCTTC.